This TCR beta chain was found in a study of OX40 agonist ivuxolimab in advanced cancers. On the study more broadly: Partial responses were recorded for three patients, including one with hepatocellular carcinoma and two with cutaneous melanoma. Overall study results and limits: Clones of CD4+ and CD8+ blood T cells grew by week 6 at doses of 0.1 to 3.0 mg/kg. Expanded clones belonging to CD8+ T cells outnumbered, on average, those of CD4+.

With regard to this clone: Its antigen is currently unknown.

This CDR3 comprises 15 residues. The germline V gene encodes CDR1 SGHTA and CDR2 FQGNSA. Deletions cut 5 bases from V and 4 bases from J, with 17 bases between. The repertoire was sequenced with immunoSEQ multiplex PCR; TCRdb's copy has only in-frame clones and lacks some. The table has 83,000 or so clones, about 86% seen once. The sampling schedule covered blood at baseline, cycle 4 day 1, and cycle 7 day 1. The specimen comprised CD4+ or CD8+ T cells sorted from blood, sampled in a trial of the OX40 agonist ivuxolimab. This sequence was found in an adult with an advanced solid tumor such as melanoma, head and neck, liver or kidney cancer. The chain recombines TRBV7-2 with TRBJ1-2; maybe TRBD1 (5 bases). CDR3 protein: CASSRSAGTSYGYTF. The CDR3 DNA is TGTGCCAGCAGCCGATCCGCCGGGACTAGCTATGGCTACACCTTC.